Listed below are T cell receptor beta chains from one sample, sequenced in a study of technical replicates of blood from a handful of donors. The repertoire was sequenced with immunoSEQ multiplex PCR; TCRdb's copy has only in-frame clones and lacks some. The data contain about 15,000 clones, 70% to 90% of them singletons. The sample taken for sequencing was PBMCs. These receptors all come from a human donor in good health. Both conserved end residues are part of each CDR3. The order of the fields is V gene, CDR3 protein.

>TRBV9
CASSPAASTDTQYF
>TRBV5-4
CASSWDNFSEQYF
>TRBV9
CASSATGTSGITGELFF
>TRBV7-9
CASSRTDRGSIWGELFF
>TRBV6-5
CASRQGKSTEAFF
>TRBV5-1
CASSRTSGRTDTQYF
>TRBV6-1
CASSLTGVEQPQHF
>TRBV30
CAWSHPGFAEAFF
>TRBV5-1
CASSSPGSGRASGETQYF
>TRBV25-1
CASSSPRGEGTDTQYF
>TRBV6-5
CASSHLAGGGDTQYF
>TRBV28
CASSLPRGGNEKLFF
>TRBV9
CASSLTSASTEQYF
>TRBV5-1
CASSLAGDGYTF
>TRBV11-1
CARGPPIDEQFF
>TRBV18
CASSVGQGLQETQYF
>TRBV4-1
CASSQDAGGAYEQYF
>TRBV30
CAWTGGYYGYTF
>TRBV15
CATASGTEKFQETQYF
>TRBV6-6
CASSSRQGTNEKLFF
>TRBV6-4
CASSDSGELTDTQYF
>TRBV18
CASSPRRSAGNTIYF
>TRBV27
CASSRHWSSYEQYF
>TRBV5-6
CASSLAYEQYF
>TRBV5-1
CASSRGDLNTGELFF
>TRBV29-1
CSVVPRQGKNEQFF
>TRBV19
CASSIPGHNTGELFF
>TRBV19
CASSLGGNYEQYF
>TRBV25-1
CASSFSPTGPLTDNEQFF
>TRBV4-2
CASSRGYQETQYF
>TRBV10-3
CAISDTRGNTEAFF
>TRBV28
CASSPVTSENTGELFF
>TRBV7-9
CASRQGTSGIETQYF
>TRBV18
CASSPPISGVPEQYF
>TRBV15
CATSRDRGTEGYTF
>TRBV6-1
CASSESFYRAVNQPQHF
>TRBV10-1
CASSEMAGPTDTQYF
>TRBV6-1
CASSEAQAAYQPQHF
>TRBV7-2
CASSFSGTQFF
>TRBV19
CASSKGLAGVDTQYF
>TRBV19
CASSNRGTEPQHF
>TRBV7-2
CASTSRPGDSSNQPQHF
>TRBV2
CASSVRQQETQYF
>TRBV6-5
CASTGVYTGELFF
>TRBV30
CARHSGANVLTF